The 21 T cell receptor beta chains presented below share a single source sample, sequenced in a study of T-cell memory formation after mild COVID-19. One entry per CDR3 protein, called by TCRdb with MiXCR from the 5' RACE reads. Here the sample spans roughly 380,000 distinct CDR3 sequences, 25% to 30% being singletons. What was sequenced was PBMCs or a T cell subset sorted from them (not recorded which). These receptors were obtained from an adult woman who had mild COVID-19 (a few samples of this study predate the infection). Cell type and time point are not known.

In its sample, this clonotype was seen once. The CDR3 sequence is CASSQRPGDYEQYF. The CDR3 bases are TGCGCCAGCAGCCAAAGGCCAGGAGACTACGAGCAGTACTTC. The chain carries TRBV4-3 and TRBJ2-7; the D is unclear. Between the trimmed V and J ends, which lost 2 bases and 3 bases, there was a span of 11 bases. This CDR3 spans 14 amino acids. CDR1 and CDR2 (germline): LGHNA, YSLEER.

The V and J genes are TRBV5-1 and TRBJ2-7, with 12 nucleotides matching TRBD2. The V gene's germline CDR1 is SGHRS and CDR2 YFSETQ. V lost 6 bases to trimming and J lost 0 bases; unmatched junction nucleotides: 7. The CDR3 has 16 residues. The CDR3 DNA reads TGCGCCAGCACCCTCGGACTAGCGGGATTCTCCTACGAGCAGTACTTC. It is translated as CASTLGLAGFSYEQYF.

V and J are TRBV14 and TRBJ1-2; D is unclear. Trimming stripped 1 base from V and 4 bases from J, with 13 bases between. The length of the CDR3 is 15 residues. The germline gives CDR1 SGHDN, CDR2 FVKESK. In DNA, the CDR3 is TGTGCCAGCAGCCAAGTTGCAGGACCAGTCTATGGCTACACCTTC. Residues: CASSQVAGPVYGYTF.

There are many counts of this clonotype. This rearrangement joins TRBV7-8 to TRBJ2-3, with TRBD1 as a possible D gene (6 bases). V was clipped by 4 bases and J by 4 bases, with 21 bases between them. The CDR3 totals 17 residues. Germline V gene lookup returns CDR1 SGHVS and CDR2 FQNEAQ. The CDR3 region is CASSSPRSGDGADTQYF. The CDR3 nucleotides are TGTGCCAGCAGCTCCCCCCGGTCAGGGGATGGCGCAGATACGCAGTATTTT.

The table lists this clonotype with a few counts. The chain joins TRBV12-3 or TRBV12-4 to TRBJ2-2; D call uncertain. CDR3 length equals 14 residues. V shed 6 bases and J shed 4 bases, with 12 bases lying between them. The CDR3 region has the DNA TGTGCCAGCAGCCTCGAAATGTCCACCGGGGAGCTGTTTTTT. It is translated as CASSLEMSTGELFF.

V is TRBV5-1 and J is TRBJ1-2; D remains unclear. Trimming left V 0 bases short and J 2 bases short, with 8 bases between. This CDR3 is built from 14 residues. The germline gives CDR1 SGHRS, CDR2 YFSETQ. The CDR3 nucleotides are TGCGCCAGCAGCTTGGGTTACGGGAACTATGGCTACACCTTC. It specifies CASSLGYGNYGYTF.

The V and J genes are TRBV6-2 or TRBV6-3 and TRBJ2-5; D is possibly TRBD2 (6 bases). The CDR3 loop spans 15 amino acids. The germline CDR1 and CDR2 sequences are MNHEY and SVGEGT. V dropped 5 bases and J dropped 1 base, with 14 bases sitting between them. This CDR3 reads CASSNPFGGQETQYF. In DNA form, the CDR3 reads TGTGCCAGCAGTAACCCCTTCGGGGGCCAAGAGACCCAGTACTTC.

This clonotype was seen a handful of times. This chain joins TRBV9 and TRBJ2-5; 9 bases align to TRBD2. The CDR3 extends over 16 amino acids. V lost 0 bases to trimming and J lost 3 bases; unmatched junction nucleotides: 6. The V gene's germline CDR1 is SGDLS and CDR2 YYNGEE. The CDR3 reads CASSVAERGVEETQYF. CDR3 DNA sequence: TGTGCCAGCAGCGTAGCTGAGCGGGGGGTCGAAGAGACCCAGTACTTC.

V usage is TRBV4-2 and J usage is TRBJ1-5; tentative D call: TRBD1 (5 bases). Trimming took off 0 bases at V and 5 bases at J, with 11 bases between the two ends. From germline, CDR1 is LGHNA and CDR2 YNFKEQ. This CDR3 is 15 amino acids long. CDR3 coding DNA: TGTGCCAGCAGCCAAGATGGCGACAGCTATCAGCCCCAGCATTTT. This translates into CASSQDGDSYQPQHF.

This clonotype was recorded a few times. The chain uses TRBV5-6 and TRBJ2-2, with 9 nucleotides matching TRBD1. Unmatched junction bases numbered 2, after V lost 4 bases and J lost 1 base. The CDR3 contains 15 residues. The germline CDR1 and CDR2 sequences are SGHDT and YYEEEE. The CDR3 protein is CASSRTGVNTGELFF. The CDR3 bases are TGTGCCAGCAGCCGGACAGGGGTGAACACCGGGGAGCTGTTTTTT.

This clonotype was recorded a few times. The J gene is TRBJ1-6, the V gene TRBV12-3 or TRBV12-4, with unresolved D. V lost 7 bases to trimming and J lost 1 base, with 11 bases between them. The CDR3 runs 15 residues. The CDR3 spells CASTQSRSYNSPLHF. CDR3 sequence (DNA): TGTGCCAGCACCCAATCCAGGTCCTATAATTCACCCCTCCACTTT.

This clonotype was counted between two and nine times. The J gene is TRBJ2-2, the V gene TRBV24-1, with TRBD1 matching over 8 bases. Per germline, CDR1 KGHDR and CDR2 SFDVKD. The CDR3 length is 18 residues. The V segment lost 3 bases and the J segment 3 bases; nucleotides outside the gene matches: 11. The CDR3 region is CATSDPDPRGPHTGELFF. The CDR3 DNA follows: TGTGCCACCAGTGATCCCGACCCCAGGGGGCCCCACACCGGGGAGCTGTTTTTT.

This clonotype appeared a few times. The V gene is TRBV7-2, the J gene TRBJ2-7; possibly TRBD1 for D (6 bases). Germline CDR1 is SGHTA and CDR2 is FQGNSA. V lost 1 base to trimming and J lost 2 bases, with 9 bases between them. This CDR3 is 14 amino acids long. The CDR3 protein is CASSLGDIAYEQYF. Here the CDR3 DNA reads TGTGCCAGCAGCTTAGGGGACATCGCCTACGAGCAGTACTTC.

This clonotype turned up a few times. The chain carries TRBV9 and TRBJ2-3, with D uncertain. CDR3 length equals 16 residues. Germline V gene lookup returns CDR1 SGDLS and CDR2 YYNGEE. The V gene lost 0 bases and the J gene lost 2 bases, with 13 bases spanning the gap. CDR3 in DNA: TGTGCCAGCAGCGTAGCGTCGGGCAGGCTCACAGATACGCAGTATTTT. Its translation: CASSVASGRLTDTQYF.

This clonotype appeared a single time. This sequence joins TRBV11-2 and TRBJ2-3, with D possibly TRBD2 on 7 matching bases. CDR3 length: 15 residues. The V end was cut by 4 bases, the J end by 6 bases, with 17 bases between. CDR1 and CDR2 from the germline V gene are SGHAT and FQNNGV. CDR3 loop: CASSSRGARVDTQYF. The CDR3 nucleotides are TGTGCCAGCAGCTCACGGGGGGCTCGAGTGGATACGCAGTATTTT.

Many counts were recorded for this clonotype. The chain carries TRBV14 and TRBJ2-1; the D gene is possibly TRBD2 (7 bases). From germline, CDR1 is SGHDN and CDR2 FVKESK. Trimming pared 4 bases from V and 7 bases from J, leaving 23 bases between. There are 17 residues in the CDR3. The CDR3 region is CASSPGSGAGVYNEQFF. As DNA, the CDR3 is TGTGCCAGCAGCCCCGGATCAGGGGCGGGAGTATATAATGAGCAGTTCTTC.

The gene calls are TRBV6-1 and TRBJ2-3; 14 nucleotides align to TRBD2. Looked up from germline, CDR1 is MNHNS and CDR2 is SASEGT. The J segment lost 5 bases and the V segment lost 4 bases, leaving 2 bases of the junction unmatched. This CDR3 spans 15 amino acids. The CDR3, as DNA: TGTGCCAGCAGTGGACTAGCGGGGGGGCAAGATACGCAGTATTTT. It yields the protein CASSGLAGGQDTQYF.

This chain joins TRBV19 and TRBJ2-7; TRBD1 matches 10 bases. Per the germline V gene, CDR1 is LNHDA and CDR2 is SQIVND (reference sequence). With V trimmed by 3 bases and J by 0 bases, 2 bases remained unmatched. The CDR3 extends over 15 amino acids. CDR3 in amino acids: CASSMGTGVSYEQYF. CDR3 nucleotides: TGTGCCAGTAGTATGGGGACAGGGGTCTCCTACGAGCAGTACTTC. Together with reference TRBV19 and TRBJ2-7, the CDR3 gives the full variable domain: DGGITQSPKYLFRKEGQNVTLSCEQNLNHDAMYWYRQDPGQGLRLIYYSQIVNDFQKGDIAEGYSVSREKKESFPLTVTSAQKNPTAFYLCASSMGTGVSYEQYFGPGTRLTVT.

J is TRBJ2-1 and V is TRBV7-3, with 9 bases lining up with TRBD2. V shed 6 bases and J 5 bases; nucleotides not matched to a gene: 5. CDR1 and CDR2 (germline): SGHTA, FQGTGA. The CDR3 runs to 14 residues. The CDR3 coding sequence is TGTGCCAGCAGTAGGGCGGGAGGGAACAATGAGCAGTTCTTC. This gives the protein CASSRAGGNNEQFF.

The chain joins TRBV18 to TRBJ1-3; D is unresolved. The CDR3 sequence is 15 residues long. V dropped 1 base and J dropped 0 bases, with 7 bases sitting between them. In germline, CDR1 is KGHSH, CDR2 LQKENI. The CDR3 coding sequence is TGTGCCAGCTCACCACGCACGCTCTCTGGAAACACCATATATTTT. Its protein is CASSPRTLSGNTIYF.

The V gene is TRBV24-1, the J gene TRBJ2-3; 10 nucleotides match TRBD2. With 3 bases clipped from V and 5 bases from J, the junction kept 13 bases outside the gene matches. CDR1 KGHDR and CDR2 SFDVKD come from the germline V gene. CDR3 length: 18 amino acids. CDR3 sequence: CATSDPSGGPNVQDTQYF. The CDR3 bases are TGTGCCACCAGTGATCCTAGCGGGGGTCCCAATGTGCAAGATACGCAGTATTTT.